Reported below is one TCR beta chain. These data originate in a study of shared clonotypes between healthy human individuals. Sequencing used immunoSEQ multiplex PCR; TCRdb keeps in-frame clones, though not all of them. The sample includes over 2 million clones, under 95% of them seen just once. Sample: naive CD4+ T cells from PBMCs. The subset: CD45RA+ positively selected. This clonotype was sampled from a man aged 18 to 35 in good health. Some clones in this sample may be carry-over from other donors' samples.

CDR3 sequence reads: CASSSAGARDTEAFF. DNA for the CDR3: TGCGCCAGCAGCTCGGCGGGGGCTAGGGACACTGAAGCTTTCTTT. The rearrangement links TRBV5-1 to TRBJ1-1, with D perhaps TRBD1 (6 bases). Germline V gives CDR1 SGHRS, CDR2 YFSETQ. The CDR3 contains 15 residues. V gave up 3 bases and J gave up 3 bases, with 15 bases separating them. Complete variable domain (other parts from reference TRBV5-1 and TRBJ1-1): KAGVTQTPRYLIKTRGQQVTLSCSPISGHRSVSWYQQTPGQGLQFLFEYFSETQRNKGNFPGRFSGRQFSNSRSEMNVSTLELGDSALYLCASSSAGARDTEAFFGQGTRLTVV.